The 26 T cell receptor beta chains below come from one sample, sequenced in a study of regulatory T cells in long-lasting Graves disease. Time point noted: persistent/refractory GD, antithyroid drugs over 5 years with positive TRAb. Extracted RNA from PBMCs served as the source of the TCR library. Assembly of TCR beta libraries relied on iRepertoire HTBI primers together with Arm-PCR of CDR3 regions. Each CDR3 protein gets one entry after TCRdb re-called the multiplex PCR reads with MiXCR. Found here are around 500,000 distinct CDR3 sequences, around 20% of them singletons; the top ten hold 6.5% to 10%. The sequences come from peripheral blood mononuclear cells (PBMCs), collected when the disease was refractory, from a patient treated with antithyroid drugs. The receptors stem from a female donor with Graves disease.

This clonotype has only a few counts. The CDR3 reads CASSLAGQGGNEQFF. The CDR3 coding sequence is TGTGCCAGCAGTTTAGCAGGACAGGGGGGTAATGAGCAGTTCTTC. The chain is built from TRBV12-3 or TRBV12-4 and TRBJ2-5; 10 bases align to TRBD1. The J call may be faulty, since TRBJ2-1 better matches the DNA end. This CDR3 comprises 15 residues.

Ten or more counts support this clonotype. The chain couples TRBV2 to TRBJ1-5; 9 bases are a match to TRBD1. The CDR3 runs 14 residues. Germline CDR1 and CDR2: SNHLY and FYNNEI. With V trimmed by 5 bases and J by 6 bases, 5 bases remained unmatched. The CDR3 protein is CASSQGQGRQPQHF. The CDR3, as DNA: TGTGCCAGCAGTCAGGGACAGGGACGTCAGCCCCAGCATTTT.

This clonotype was picked up many times. The chain uses TRBV5-5 and TRBJ1-1; D call uncertain. Trimming shortened V by 1 base and J by 5 bases, and 15 bases separated the two germline ends. Germline CDR1 and CDR2: SGHKS and YYEKEE (reference sequence). The CDR3 is 15 amino acids. CDR3 bases: TGTGCCAGCAGCTTGTTATTCAGGAAGGAAACTGAAGCTTTCTTT. Translating it yields CASSLLFRKETEAFF.

For the CDR3, the DNA is TGCAGCGTACGAGGACTAGCCGATCATAGTGAGCAGTTCTTC. This codes for CSVRGLADHSEQFF. The genes are TRBV29-1 and TRBJ2-1; 8 bases map to TRBD2. This CDR3 contains 14 residues. V was pared by 6 bases and J by 9 bases, with 13 bases of the junction left unmatched. Germline lookup yields CDR1 SQVTM and CDR2 ANQGSEA.

This clonotype was recorded many times. The chain joins TRBV3-1 to TRBJ2-5, with D perhaps given as TRBD1 or TRBD2 (5 bases each). From germline, CDR1 is LGHDT and CDR2 YNNKEL (reference sequence). CDR3 length equals 11 residues. V gave up 8 bases and J gave up 6 bases, with 10 bases separating them. This CDR3 is CASEGTKTQYF. Written as DNA, the CDR3 is TGTGCCAGCGAAGGGACGAAGACCCAGTACTTC.

This chain uses TRBV6-5 with TRBJ2-1; D unresolved. V lost 4 bases and J lost 10, with 11 bases in between. The CDR3 is 12 amino acids. Per the germline V gene, CDR1 is MNHEY and CDR2 is SVGAGI. The CDR3 sequence is CASSSPPGEQFF. For the CDR3, the DNA is TGTGCCAGCAGTTCCCCTCCTGGAGAGCAGTTCTTC.

This clonotype occurred many times. The V and J genes are TRBV7-9 and TRBJ2-7; D is uncertain. Looked up from germline, CDR1 is SEHNR and CDR2 is FQNEAQ (reference sequence). Trimming took off 2 bases at V and 0 bases at J, with 11 bases between the two ends. The CDR3 sequence is 15 residues long. In DNA, the CDR3 is TGTGCCAGCAGCTTAAACCGACCGAGCTCCTACGAGCAGTACTTC. It codes for CASSLNRPSSYEQYF.

In this sample, this clonotype turned up a few times. This chain joins TRBV20-1 and TRBJ1-5; D may be TRBD1 (5 bases). The length of the CDR3 is 13 residues. Trimming pared 0 bases from V and 6 bases from J, leaving 9 bases between. Germline-derived CDR1 and CDR2 are DFQATT and SNEGSKA (reference sequence). The chain's CDR3 is CSARDSQAQPQHF. The CDR3 coding sequence is TGCAGTGCTAGAGATTCACAGGCTCAGCCCCAGCATTTT.

V and J are TRBV19 and TRBJ2-2; 7 positions match TRBD1. The CDR3 covers 16 residues. Germline values: CDR1 LNHDA, CDR2 SQIVND (reference sequence). The trim removed 7 bases at V and 4 bases at J, leaving 12 bases unmatched. For the CDR3, the DNA is TGTGCCAGTACCATTAGGACAGGAGAGTTCACCGGGGAGCTGTTTTTT. Translating it yields CASTIRTGEFTGELFF.

This chain joins TRBV6-2 or TRBV6-3 and TRBJ2-2; a weak D match, TRBD1 (5 bases). Deletions cut 7 bases from V and 4 bases from J, with 16 bases between. The CDR3 consists of 15 residues. CDR1 and CDR2 from the germline V gene are MNHEY and SVGEGT. The chain's CDR3 is CASNVGRAGTGELFF. The CDR3, as DNA: TGTGCCAGCAATGTAGGCAGGGCCGGCACCGGGGAGCTGTTTTTT.

A few counts support this clonotype. The gene calls are TRBV12-3 or TRBV12-4 and TRBJ2-7; D not resolved. Trimming left V 3 bases short and J 6 bases short, with 12 bases between. The CDR3 consists of 13 residues. As DNA, the CDR3 is TGTGCCAGCAGTTTTTTTGTTTGGGGCGAGCAGTACTTC. This codes for CASSFFVWGEQYF.

The rearrangement links TRBV27 to TRBJ2-7; possible D gene TRBD2, 5 bases. The CDR3 is 15 amino acids. The germline CDR1 and CDR2 sequences are MNHEY and SMNVEV (reference sequence). The V gene lost 3 bases and the J gene lost 2 bases, with 14 bases spanning the gap. The CDR3 region is CASSFVRATTYEQYF. The CDR3, as DNA: TGTGCCAGCAGTTTCGTACGGGCGACTACCTACGAGCAGTACTTC.

This clonotype was found many times. The chain couples TRBV12-3 or TRBV12-4 to TRBJ1-5, with D perhaps TRBD1 (6 bases). V gave up 1 base and J gave up 4 bases, with 11 bases separating them. The CDR3 runs to 15 residues. The chain's CDR3 is CASSLGSGANQPQHF. The CDR3 bases are TGTGCCAGCAGTTTAGGGTCAGGGGCTAATCAGCCCCAGCATTTT.

This clonotype was picked up a small number of times. The gene calls are TRBV28 and TRBJ2-5; TRBD2 is a possible D gene (6 bases). The V end lost 3 bases, the J end lost 5 bases, and 13 bases lay between the germline ends. The CDR3 consists of 14 residues. Germline CDR1 is MDHEN and CDR2 is SYDVKM. The CDR3, as DNA: TGTGCCAGCAGTTTTGAGGGAGGAGGGGAGACCCAGTACTTC. Translated, it gives CASSFEGGGETQYF.

This clonotype was seen more than once but under ten times. This chain uses TRBV29-1 with TRBJ2-7; D not certain. Trimming stripped 2 bases from V and 0 bases from J, with 8 bases between. CDR1 and CDR2 (germline): SQVTM, ANQGSEA. The CDR3 runs to 13 residues. CDR3 nucleotides: TGCAGCGTTGAACCCGAAAACTCCTACGAGCAGTACTTC. Its translation: CSVEPENSYEQYF.

The CDR3 DNA follows: TGTGCCAGCAGTTACGGGACAGGCCCCGACGAGCAGTACTTC. This codes for CASSYGTGPDEQYF. This rearrangement joins TRBV6-2 or TRBV6-3 to TRBJ2-7, with 8 bases identical to TRBD1. Germline CDR1 and CDR2: MNHEY and SVGEGT. V dropped 2 bases and J dropped 5; count of bases not matched to a gene: 5. This CDR3 is 14 amino acids long.

Of note for this clonotype: No conserved phenylalanine or tryptophan ends this CDR3, so it is likely a read error. The chain recombines TRBV20-1 with TRBJ1-2; 9 bases align to TRBD1. V lost 3 bases, J lost 2 bases, and 4 bases stayed unmatched. The CDR3 has 14 residues. Germline V lookup: CDR1 DFQATT, CDR2 SNEGSKA (reference sequence). The CDR3 DNA reads TGCAGTGCTAGCCGGGACAGGGACAACTATGGCTACACCTCC. This codes for CSASRDRDNYGYTS.

Worth noting for this clonotype: A much larger clone is a single base away; this may be a read error. The V call is TRBV2, the J call TRBJ1-2; D is perhaps TRBD1 (5 bases). This CDR3 region has 12 residues. The germline V gene has CDR1 SNHLY and CDR2 FYNNEI. The CDR3 DNA follows: TGTACCCGGGGACGGACCGAAGAACACTACACCTTC. Protein: CTRGRTEEHYTF.

The chain links TRBV4-1 to TRBJ2-2, with a possible D match to TRBD2 (6 bases). Germline-derived CDR1 and CDR2 are MGHRA and YSYEKL. V was pared by 1 base and J by 8 bases, with 14 bases between. The CDR3 spans 15 residues. CDR3 in amino acids: CASSQVRGSAGELFF. CDR3 coding DNA: TGCGCCAGCAGCCAAGTTCGGGGGTCGGCGGGGGAGCTGTTTTTT.

This clonotype was observed a few times. V gene TRBV20-1 combines with J gene TRBJ1-5; D call uncertain. V dropped 3 bases and J dropped 1 base, with 16 bases sitting between them. The CDR3 sequence is 16 residues long. The germline gives CDR1 DFQATT, CDR2 SNEGSKA (reference sequence). The DNA for the CDR3 is TGCAGTGCTAGGAGGGAGTGGCAGGTCAGCAATCAGCCCCAGCATTTT. This codes for CSARREWQVSNQPQHF.

This clonotype was detected many times. The V and J genes are TRBV6-1 and TRBJ2-5; a weak D match, TRBD1 (6 bases). The germline CDR1 and CDR2 sequences are MNHNS and SASEGT. Trimming shortened V by 6 bases and J by 2 bases, and 19 bases separated the two germline ends. This CDR3 has 16 amino acids. The CDR3 loop is CASRLTTGTLQETQYF. Written as DNA, the CDR3 is TGTGCCAGCAGACTCACCACCGGGACACTACAAGAGACCCAGTACTTC.

A few counts support this clonotype. This sequence joins TRBV12-3 or TRBV12-4 and TRBJ1-1; D is unresolved. This CDR3 comprises 14 residues. Trimming left V 3 bases short and J 1 base short, with 9 bases between. Here the CDR3 DNA reads TGTGCCAGCAGTTTTGCCGCCGAGAACACTGAAGCTTTCTTT. Amino acids: CASSFAAENTEAFF.

On this clonotype itself: A much larger clone differs by one base, so this may be a read error. This chain links TRBV20-1 with TRBJ1-2; D uncertain. The germline CDR1 and CDR2 sequences are DFQATT and SNEGSKA (reference sequence). CDR3 length equals 14 residues. CDR3 bases: TGCAGTGCTAGTAAGCAGGAAGCTAACTATGACTACACCTTC. It encodes CSASKQEANYDYTF.

In this sample, this clonotype turned up a few times. The chain is built from TRBV15 and TRBJ1-6, with 7 positions matching TRBD1. Trimming cost V 6 bases and J 7 bases; bases outside gene matches: 9. The CDR3 has 15 amino acids. CDR1 is LNHNV, CDR2 YYDKDF, per germline (reference sequence). The CDR3 coding sequence is TGTGCCACCAGAGCCGACAGGGAGCGAAATTCACCCCTCCACTTT. It codes for CATRADRERNSPLHF.

The chain joins TRBV7-4 to TRBJ2-1; D gene ambiguous. From germline, CDR1 is SGHVT and CDR2 SQSDAQ. Deletions cut 5 bases from V and 7 bases from J, with 18 bases between. CDR3 length: 15 residues. For the CDR3, the DNA is TGTGCCAGCAGCCCACTCTATAAGGGATCGAATGAGCAGTTCTTC. Translation gives CASSPLYKGSNEQFF.

The chain recombines TRBV30 with TRBJ2-7; 7 nucleotides match TRBD1. Looked up from germline, CDR1 is GTSNPN and CDR2 is SVGIG (reference sequence). This CDR3 region has 12 residues. The V and J ends lost 4 bases and 4 bases, in that order; junction bases with no gene match: 4. CDR3 nucleotides: TGTGCCTGGAAGGGGGCCAAATACGAGCAGTACTTC. Its translation is CAWKGAKYEQYF.